This T cell receptor (beta chain) was recovered during a study of shared clonotypes between healthy human individuals. On this clone: Its specificity is not known.

The CDR3 covers 15 residues. The germline gives CDR1 SGHTA, CDR2 FQGNSA. Trimming took off 4 bases at V and 0 bases at J, with 10 bases between the two ends. Whole-study results and caveats: In contrast to clonotypes shared by all four donors, non-shared clonotypes had lower generation probabilities.

Here immunoSEQ multiplex PCR was the method, and the copy in TCRdb shows in-frame clones only, minus some. The table lists millions of clones, 95% of them singletons. The chain has TRBV7-2 and TRBJ1-5, with D unresolved. Sequencing used naive CD4+ T cells sorted from blood. The subset denotes: CD45RA+ positively selected. This receptor was taken from a man younger than 35 in good health. Here the CDR3 DNA reads TGTGCCAGCAGCTCCTTTCGGGGTAGCAATCAGCCCCAGCATTTT. Protein product: CASSSFRGSNQPQHF. The full variable domain, completed using reference TRBV7-2 and TRBJ1-5, is GAGVSQSPSNKVTEKGKDVELRCDPISGHTALYWYRQSLGQGLEFLIYFQGNSAPDKSGLPSDRFSAERTGGSVSTLTIQRTQQEDSAVYLCASSSFRGSNQPQHFGDGTRLSIL.